This TCR beta chain was recorded in a study of identifying expanded T cells in peripheral blood. Sequenced by immunoSEQ multiplex PCR; TCRdb stores in-frame clones only, minus some. The data contain roughly 100,000 clones, around 88% of them singletons. Findings and limits, study-wide: Across healthy donors, higher total template counts meant significantly greater approximately two-week count variance.

This clone is deemed medium-sized (0.01 to 0.1%). As yet, its antigen is unknown. Germline CDR1 MNHNY, CDR2 SVGAGI (reference sequence). This CDR3 region has 14 residues. V was trimmed by 2 bases and J by 5 bases, leaving 12 bases between them. The receptor was derived from a person aged 18 to 70 in good health. J is TRBJ1-1 and V is TRBV6-6; D gene ambiguous. Sequenced material: blood. This chain's CDR3 is CASSYRSETTEAFF. DNA for the CDR3: TGTGCCAGCAGTTACCGCTCCGAGACTACTGAAGCTTTCTTT.